This T cell receptor beta chain was recorded in a study of cytomegalovirus exposure and HLA in healthy donors. Trimming shortened V by 5 bases and J by 4 bases, and 5 bases separated the two germline ends. The CDR3 sequence is 11 residues long. CDR1 is SQVTM, CDR2 ANQGSEA, per germline. Regarding this clone: The antigen is not known.

The study, taken as a whole, reports: Cytomegalovirus status was reportedly diagnosed by the classifier with high sensitivity and specificity. As confirmed in vitro, a few CMV-associated chains were specific for CMV antigens. Clusters of TCRs from the first cohort tended to co-occur in the 95 to 150 validation repertoires (as a later analysis found).

The donors were members of the validation cohort, which comprised under 150 subjects and was separate from the first cohort of 600 to 800 subjects. Some clones are missing from TCRdb's copy, which holds only in-frame ones; the method was immunoSEQ multiplex PCR. The data show some 98,000 clones, with roughly 89% seen just once and roughly 3.9% held by the top ten. The chain carries TRBV29-1 and TRBJ2-2; no clear D gene. This clonotype was sampled from a woman younger than 45 in good health and CMV-seronegative. The sample taken for sequencing was PBMCs. CDR3 sequence (DNA): TGCAGCGTTCGGTCCACCGGGGAGCTGTTTTTT. This encodes CSVRSTGELFF.